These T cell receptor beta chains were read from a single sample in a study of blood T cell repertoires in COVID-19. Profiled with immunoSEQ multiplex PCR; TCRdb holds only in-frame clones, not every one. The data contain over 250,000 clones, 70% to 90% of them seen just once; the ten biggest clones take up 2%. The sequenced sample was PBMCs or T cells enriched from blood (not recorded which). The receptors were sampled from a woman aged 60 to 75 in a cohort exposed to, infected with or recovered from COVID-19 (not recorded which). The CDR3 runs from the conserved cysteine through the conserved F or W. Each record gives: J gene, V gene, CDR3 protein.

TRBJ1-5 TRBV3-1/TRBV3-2 CASSQGGNQPQHF
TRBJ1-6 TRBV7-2 CASSSGRSLHF
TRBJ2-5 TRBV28 CASSGTGASQETQYF
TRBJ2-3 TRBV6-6 CASSYGRGESTDTQYF
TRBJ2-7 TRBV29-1 CSAGEGSYEQYF
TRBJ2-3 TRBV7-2 CASSFAPGGGTDTQYF
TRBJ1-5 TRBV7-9 CASSPDRVDQPQHF
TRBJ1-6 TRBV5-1 CASSFDLPYNSPLHF
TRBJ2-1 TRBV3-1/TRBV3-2 CASRSYTSGAYNEQFF
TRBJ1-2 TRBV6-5 CASAAGMGYTF
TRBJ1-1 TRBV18 CASSRPGGTEAFF
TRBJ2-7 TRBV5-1 CASSFTSGPYEQYF
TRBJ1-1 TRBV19 CASSILGLGRVPEAFF
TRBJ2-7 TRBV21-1 CASSSGRMPRGIDEQYF
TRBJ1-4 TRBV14 CASSQGGSVYEKLFF
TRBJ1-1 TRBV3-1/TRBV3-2 CASSQDRDTEAFF
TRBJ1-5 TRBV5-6 CASSLRAGGIQPQHF
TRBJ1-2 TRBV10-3 CAITPTGHDYGYTF
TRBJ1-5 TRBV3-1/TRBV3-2 CASSQGEGQPQHF
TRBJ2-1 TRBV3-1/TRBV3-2 CASSPGTGLNEQFF
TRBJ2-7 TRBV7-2 CASSRQGVPSGRSSHEQYF
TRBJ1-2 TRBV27 CASWVKQGANYGYTF
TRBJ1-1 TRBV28 CASSLPYRQDLNTEAFF
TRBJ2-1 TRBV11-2 CASSRTWGGINEQFF
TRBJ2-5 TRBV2 CASSLGGAGTQYF
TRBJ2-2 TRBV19 CASKPPGASGMSNTGELFF
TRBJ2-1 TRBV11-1 CASSLNGQRGYNEQFF
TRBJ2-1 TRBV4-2 CASSHGSGRSNYNEQFF
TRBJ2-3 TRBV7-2 CASSSPSGRAPDTQYF
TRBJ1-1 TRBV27 CASSSHPTGLNTEAFF
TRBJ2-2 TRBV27 CASSFPQTSANTGELFF
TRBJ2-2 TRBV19 CASSIRLAGELFF
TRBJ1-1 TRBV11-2 CASSHITQGAFF
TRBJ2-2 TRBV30 CAWGARTGELFF
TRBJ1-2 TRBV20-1 CSATGDYGYTF
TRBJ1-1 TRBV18 CASSPPGAAEAFF
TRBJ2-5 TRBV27 CASSLEGAGETQYF
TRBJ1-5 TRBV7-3 CASSDRVNQPQHF
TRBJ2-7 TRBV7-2 CASNPTGDSYEQYF
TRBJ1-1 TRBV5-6 CASSFSQGNTEAFF
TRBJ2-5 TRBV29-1 CSVETSGRGETQYF
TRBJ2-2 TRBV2 CASMNRGLAGFQNTGELFF
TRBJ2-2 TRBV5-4 CATSRKGGGELFF
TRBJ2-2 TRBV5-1 CASSLTSGTNTGELFF
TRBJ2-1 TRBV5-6 CASRPSGRGTLIF
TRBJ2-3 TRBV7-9 CASSVLYPGQGDFADTQYF
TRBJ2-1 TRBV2 CASSPDRDNEQFF
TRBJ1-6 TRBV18 CASSPLVNSPLHF